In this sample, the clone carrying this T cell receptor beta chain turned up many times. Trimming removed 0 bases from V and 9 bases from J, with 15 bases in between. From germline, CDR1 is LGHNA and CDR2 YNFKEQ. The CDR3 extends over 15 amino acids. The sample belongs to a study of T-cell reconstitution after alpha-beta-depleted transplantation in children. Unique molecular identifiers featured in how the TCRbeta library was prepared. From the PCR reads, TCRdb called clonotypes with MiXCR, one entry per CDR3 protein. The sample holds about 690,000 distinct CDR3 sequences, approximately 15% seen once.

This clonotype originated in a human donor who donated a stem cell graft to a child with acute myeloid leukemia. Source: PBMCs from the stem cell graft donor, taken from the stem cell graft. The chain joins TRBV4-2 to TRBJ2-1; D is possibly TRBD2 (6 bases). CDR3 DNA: TGTGCCAGCAGCCAAGAGGTACTAGCCTTCACTGAGCAGTTCTTC. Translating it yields CASSQEVLAFTEQFF.